This T cell receptor (beta chain) was retrieved from a study of human T cells and chemical hapten exposure. Separate cDNA molecules received unique molecular identifiers, which the library attached to them. TCRdb re-derived calls from the RACE reads in MiXCR, one entry per CDR3 protein. In the table there are about 380,000 distinct CDR3 sequences, more than 5% of which are singletons. Time point specified: patch test 2, 6 weeks after DPC sensitization. Treatment specified: therapeutic diphenylcyclopropenone sensitization with weekly scalp DPC. This clonotype has at least ten counts. The germline V and J ends were trimmed by 5 bases and 5 bases, with 12 bases remaining between them. The V gene's germline CDR1 is MNHEY and CDR2 SVGAGI. The CDR3 runs to 13 residues.

The sequence was obtained from a woman younger than 35 with alopecia areata. Some clones in this sample may be carry-over from other donors' samples. The chain carries TRBV6-5 and TRBJ1-1, with TRBD1 as a possible D gene (6 bases). Sample: whole blood, taken in connection with sensitization to the hapten diphenylcyclopropenone (DPC). DNA for the CDR3: TGTGCCAGCAGTGAACAGGGAGGGACTGAAGCTTTCTTT. Protein sequence: CASSEQGGTEAFF.